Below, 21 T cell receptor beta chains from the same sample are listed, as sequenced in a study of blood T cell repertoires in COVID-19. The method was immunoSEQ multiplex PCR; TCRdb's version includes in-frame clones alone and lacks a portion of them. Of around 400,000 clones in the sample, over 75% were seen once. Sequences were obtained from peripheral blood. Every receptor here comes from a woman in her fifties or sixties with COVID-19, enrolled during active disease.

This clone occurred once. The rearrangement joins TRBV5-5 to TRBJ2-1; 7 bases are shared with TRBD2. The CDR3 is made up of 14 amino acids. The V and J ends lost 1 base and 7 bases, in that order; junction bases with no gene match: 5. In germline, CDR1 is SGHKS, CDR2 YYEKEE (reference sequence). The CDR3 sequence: CASSLQLANNEQFF. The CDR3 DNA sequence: TGTGCCAGCAGCTTGCAACTAGCGAATAATGAGCAGTTCTTC.

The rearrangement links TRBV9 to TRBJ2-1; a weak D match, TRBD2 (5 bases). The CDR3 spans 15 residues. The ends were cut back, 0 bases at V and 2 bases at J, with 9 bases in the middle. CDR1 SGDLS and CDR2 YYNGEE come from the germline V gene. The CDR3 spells CASSVDGVAYNEQFF. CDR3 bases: TGTGCCAGCAGCGTAGACGGGGTCGCCTACAATGAGCAGTTCTTC.

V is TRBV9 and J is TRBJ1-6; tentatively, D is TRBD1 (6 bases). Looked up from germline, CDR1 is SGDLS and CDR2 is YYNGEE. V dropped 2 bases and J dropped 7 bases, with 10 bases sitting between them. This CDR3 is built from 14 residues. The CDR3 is CASSVDRRNSPLHF. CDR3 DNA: TGTGCCAGCAGCGTCGACAGGCGAAATTCACCCCTCCACTTT.

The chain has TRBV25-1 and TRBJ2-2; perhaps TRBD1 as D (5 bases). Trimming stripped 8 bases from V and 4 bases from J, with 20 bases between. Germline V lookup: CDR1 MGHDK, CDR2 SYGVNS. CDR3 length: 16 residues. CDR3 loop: CASGPQGRPGTGELFF. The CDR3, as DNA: TGTGCCAGCGGGCCCCAGGGAAGGCCTGGCACCGGGGAGCTGTTTTTT.

CDR3 nucleotide sequence: TGTGCCAGCAGCGTAGACAGGGGTACCTATGGCTACACCTTC. It translates to CASSVDRGTYGYTF. The J gene is TRBJ1-2, the V gene TRBV9; 7 nucleotides match TRBD1. Trimming removed 0 bases from V and 4 bases from J; junction bases left unmatched: 3. CDR3 length equals 14 residues. Germline-derived CDR1 and CDR2 are SGDLS and YYNGEE.

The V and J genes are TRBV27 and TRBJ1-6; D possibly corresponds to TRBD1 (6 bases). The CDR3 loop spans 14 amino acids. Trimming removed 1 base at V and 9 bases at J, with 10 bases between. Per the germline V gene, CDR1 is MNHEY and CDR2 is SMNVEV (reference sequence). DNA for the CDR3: TGTGCCAGCAGTTTATTGGGGGCCGGTTCACCCCTCCACTTT. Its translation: CASSLLGAGSPLHF.

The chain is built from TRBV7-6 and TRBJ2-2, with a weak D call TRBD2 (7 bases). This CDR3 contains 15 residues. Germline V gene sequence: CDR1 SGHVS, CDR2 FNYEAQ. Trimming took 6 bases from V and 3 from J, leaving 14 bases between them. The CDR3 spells CASSKQGGDTGELFF. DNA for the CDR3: TGTGCCAGCAGTAAACAGGGAGGGGACACCGGGGAGCTGTTTTTT.

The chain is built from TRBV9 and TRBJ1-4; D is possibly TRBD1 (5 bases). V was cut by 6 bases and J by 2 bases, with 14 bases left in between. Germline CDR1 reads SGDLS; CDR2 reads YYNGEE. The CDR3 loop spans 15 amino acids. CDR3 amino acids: CASTPHGGTNEKLFF. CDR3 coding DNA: TGTGCCAGCACCCCCCATGGGGGGACTAATGAAAAACTGTTTTTT.

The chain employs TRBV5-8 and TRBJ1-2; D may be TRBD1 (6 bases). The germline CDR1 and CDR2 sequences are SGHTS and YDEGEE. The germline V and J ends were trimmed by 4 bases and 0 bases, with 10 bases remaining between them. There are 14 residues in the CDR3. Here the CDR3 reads CASSLRGTNYGYTF. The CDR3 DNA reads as TGTGCCAGCAGCCTCAGGGGAACTAACTATGGCTACACCTTC.

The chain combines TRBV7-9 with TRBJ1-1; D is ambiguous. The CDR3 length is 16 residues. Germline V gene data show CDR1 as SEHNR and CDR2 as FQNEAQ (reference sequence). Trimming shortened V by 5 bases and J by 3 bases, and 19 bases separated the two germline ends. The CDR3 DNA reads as TGTGCCAGCAGCCCCCTCTCCTCCGCGCGGGACACTGAAGCTTTCTTT. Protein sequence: CASSPLSSARDTEAFF.

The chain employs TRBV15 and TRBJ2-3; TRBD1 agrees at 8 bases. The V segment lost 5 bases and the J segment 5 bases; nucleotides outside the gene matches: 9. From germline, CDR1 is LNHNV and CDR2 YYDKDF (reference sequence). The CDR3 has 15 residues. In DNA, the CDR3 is TGTGCCACCAGCGAACCGGGACAGGAAAGAGATACGCAGTATTTT. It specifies CATSEPGQERDTQYF.

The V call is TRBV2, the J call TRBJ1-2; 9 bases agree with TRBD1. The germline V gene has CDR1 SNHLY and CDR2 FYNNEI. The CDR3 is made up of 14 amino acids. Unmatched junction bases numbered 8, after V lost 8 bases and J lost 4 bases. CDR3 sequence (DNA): TGTGCCAGCCAATGGACAGGGGCCAGCTATGGCTACACCTTC. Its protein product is CASQWTGASYGYTF.

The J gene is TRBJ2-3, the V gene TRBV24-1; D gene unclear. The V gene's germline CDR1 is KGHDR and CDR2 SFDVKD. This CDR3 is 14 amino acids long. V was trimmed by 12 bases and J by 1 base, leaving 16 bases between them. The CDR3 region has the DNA TGTGCCTCCTCTGACCCCGGAGGCACAGATACGCAGTATTTT. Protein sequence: CASSDPGGTDTQYF.

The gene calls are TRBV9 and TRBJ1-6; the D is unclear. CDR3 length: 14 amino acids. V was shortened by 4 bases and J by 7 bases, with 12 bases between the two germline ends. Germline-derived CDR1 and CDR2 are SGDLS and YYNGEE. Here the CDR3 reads CASSPTRRNSPLHF. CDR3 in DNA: TGTGCCAGCAGCCCCACTCGGAGGAATTCACCCCTCCACTTT.

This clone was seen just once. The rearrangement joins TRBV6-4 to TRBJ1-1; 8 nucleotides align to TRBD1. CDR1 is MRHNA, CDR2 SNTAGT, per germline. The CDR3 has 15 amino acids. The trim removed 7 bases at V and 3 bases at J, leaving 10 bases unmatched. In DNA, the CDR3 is TGTGCCAGCAAAAGAGACAGGGGATGGGACACTGAAGCTTTCTTT. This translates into CASKRDRGWDTEAFF.

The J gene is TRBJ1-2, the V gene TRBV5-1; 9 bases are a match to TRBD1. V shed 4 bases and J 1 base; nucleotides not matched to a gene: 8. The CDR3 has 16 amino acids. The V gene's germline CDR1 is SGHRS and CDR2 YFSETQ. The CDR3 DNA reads TGCGCCAGCAGCATCAAGACAGGGGGGAATAACTATGGCTACACCTTC. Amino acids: CASSIKTGGNNYGYTF.

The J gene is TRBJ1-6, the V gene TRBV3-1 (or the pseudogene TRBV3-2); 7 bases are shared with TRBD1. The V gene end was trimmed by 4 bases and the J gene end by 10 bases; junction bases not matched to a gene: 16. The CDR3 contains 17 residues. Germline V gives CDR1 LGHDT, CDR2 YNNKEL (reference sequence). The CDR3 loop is CASSLISSADRASPLHF. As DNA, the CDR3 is TGTGCCAGCAGCCTTATTTCCTCAGCCGACAGGGCATCACCCCTCCACTTT.

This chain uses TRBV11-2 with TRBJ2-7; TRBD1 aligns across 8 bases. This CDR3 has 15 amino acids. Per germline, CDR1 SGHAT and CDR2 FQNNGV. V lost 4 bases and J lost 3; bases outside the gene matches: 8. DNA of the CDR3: TGTGCCAGCAGCTCTTCTGACAGGGGTAACTACGAGCAGTACTTC. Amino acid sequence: CASSSSDRGNYEQYF.

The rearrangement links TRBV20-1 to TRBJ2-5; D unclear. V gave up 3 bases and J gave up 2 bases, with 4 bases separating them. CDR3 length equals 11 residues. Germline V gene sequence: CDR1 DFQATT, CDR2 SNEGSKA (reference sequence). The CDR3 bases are TGCAGTGCTAGCCGTCAAGAGACCCAGTACTTC. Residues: CSASRQETQYF.

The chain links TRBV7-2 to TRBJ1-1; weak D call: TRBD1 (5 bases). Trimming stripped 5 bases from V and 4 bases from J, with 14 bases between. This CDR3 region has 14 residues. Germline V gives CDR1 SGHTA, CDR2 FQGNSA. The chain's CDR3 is CASSLLHGGTEAFF. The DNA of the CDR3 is TGTGCCAGCAGCCTACTCCACGGGGGCACTGAAGCTTTCTTT.

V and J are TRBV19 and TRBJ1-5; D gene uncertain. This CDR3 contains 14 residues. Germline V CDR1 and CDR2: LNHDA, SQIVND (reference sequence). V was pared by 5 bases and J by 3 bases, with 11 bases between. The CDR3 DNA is TGTGCCAGTAGTGACCAGGCAAACAATCAGCCCCAGCATTTT. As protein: CASSDQANNQPQHF.